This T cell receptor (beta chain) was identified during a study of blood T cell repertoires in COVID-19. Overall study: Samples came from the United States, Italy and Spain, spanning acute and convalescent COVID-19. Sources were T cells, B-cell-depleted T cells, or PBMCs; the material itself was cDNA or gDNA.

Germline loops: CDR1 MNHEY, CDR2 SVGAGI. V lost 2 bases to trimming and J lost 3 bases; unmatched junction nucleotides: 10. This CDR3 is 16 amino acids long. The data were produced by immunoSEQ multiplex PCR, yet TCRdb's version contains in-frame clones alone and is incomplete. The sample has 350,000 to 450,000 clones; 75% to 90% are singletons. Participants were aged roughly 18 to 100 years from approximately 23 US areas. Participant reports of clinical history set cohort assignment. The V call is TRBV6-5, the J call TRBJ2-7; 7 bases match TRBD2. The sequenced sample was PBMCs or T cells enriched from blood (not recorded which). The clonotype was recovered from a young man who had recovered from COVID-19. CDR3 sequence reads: CASSYASSSGLYEQYF. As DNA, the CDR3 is TGTGCCAGCAGTTACGCTTCGTCTAGCGGCCTCTACGAGCAGTACTTC.